Reported below is one TCR beta chain. The data belong to a study of blood T cell repertoires in COVID-19. At the level of the study: Acute-phase and convalescent COVID-19 samples originated in the United States, Italy and Spain. In each case, the material was cDNA or gDNA derived from T cells, B-cell-depleted T cells, or PBMCs.

Germline CDR1 reads SGHTA; CDR2 reads FQGTGA. V was pared by 5 bases and J by 0 bases, with 11 bases between. The CDR3 covers 15 residues. In the original workflow: Reference gene primer amplification gave estimated nucleated cell counts. Generated by immunoSEQ multiplex PCR, the TCRdb table keeps only in-frame clones and is missing some. The DNA gave D and trimming, while V, J and clone size come from that table. The data show some 260,000 clones, just over 85% seen once. The receptor was derived from a man older than 75 with acute or convalescent COVID-19. The chain is built from TRBV7-3 and TRBJ1-3; no definite D call. Specimen: peripheral blood. This CDR3 is CASSKHGDSGNTIYF. CDR3 in DNA: TGTGCCAGCAGCAAGCATGGTGACTCTGGAAACACCATATATTTT.